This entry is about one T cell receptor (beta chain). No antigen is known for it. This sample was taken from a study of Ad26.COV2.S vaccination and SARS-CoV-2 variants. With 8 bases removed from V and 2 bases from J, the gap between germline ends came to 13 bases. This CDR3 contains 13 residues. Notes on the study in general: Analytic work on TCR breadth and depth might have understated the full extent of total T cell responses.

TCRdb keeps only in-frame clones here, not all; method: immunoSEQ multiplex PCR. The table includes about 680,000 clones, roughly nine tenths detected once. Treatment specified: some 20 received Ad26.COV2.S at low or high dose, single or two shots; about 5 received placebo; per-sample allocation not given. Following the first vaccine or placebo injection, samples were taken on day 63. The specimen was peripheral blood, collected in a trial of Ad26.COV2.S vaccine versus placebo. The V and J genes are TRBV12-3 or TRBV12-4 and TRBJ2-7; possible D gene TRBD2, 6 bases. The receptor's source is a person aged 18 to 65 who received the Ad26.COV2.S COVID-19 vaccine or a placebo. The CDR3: CASSDRGAYEQYF. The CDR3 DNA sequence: TGTGCCAGCTCCGATCGCGGGGCCTACGAGCAGTACTTC.